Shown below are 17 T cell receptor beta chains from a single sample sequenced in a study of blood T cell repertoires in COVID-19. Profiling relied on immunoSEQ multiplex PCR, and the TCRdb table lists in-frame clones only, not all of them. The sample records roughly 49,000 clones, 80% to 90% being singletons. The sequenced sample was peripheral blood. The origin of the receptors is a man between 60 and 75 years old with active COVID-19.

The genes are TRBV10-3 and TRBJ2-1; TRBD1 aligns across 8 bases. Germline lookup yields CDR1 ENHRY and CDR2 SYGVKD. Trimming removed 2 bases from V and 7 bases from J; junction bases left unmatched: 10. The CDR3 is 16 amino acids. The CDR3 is CAISEPRAGGWNEQFF. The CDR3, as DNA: TGTGCCATCAGTGAGCCTAGGGCAGGGGGCTGGAATGAGCAGTTCTTC.

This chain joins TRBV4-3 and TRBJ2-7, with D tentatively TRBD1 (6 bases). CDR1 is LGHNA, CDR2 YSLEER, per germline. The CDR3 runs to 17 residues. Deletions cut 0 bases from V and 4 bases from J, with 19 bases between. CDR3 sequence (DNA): TGCGCCAGCAGCCAAGAAATGCCAGGGGCCCTCTCATACGAGCAGTACTTC. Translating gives CASSQEMPGALSYEQYF.

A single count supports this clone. The DNA of the CDR3 is TGTGCCAGCCAGCCTTTGACTAGCGGAACCACAGATACGCAGTATTTT. It is translated as CASQPLTSGTTDTQYF. V usage is TRBV2 and J usage is TRBJ2-3, with 9 positions matching TRBD2. The CDR3 totals 16 residues. Germline V gene sequence: CDR1 SNHLY, CDR2 FYNNEI. The J segment lost 2 bases and the V segment lost 8 bases, leaving 11 bases of the junction unmatched.

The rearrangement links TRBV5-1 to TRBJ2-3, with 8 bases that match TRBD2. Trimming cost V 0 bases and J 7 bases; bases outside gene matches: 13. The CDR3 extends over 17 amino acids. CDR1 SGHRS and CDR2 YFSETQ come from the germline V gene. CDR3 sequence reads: CASSLEGSGVLRHTQYF. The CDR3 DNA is TGCGCCAGCAGCTTGGAAGGTAGCGGGGTCCTAAGACATACGCAGTATTTT. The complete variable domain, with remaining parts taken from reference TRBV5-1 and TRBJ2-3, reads KAGVTQTPRYLIKTRGQQVTLSCSPISGHRSVSWYQQTPGQGLQFLFEYFSETQRNKGNFPGRFSGRQFSNSRSEMNVSTLELGDSALYLCASSLEGSGVLRHTQYFGPGTRLTVL.

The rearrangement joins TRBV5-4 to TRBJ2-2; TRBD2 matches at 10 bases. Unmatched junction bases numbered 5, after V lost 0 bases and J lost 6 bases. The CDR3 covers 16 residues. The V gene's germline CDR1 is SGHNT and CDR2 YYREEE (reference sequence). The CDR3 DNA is TGTGCCAGCAGCTTGGGTCTAGCGGGAGTCGCCGGGGAGCTGTTTTTT. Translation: CASSLGLAGVAGELFF.

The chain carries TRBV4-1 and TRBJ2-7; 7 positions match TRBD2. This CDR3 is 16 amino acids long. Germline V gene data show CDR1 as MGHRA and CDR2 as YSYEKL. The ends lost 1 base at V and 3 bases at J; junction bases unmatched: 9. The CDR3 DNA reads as TGCGCCAGCAGCCAAGGCCATGGCGGGGGAAACTACGAGCAGTACTTC. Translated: CASSQGHGGGNYEQYF.

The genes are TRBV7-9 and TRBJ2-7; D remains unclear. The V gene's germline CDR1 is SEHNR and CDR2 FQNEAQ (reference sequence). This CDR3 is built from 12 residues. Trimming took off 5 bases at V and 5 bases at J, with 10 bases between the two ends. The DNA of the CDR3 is TGTGCCAGCAGCGGAGTTTTGGACGAGCAGTACTTC. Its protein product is CASSGVLDEQYF.

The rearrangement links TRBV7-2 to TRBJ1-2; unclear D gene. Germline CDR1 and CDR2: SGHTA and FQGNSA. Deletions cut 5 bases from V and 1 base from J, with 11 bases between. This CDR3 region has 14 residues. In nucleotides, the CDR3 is TGTGCCAGCAGCCCTAGCGCAATTAACTATGGCTACACCTTC. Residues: CASSPSAINYGYTF.

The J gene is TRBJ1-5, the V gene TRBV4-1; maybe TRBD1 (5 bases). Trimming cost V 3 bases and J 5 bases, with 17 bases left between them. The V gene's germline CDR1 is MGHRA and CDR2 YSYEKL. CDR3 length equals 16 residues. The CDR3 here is CASSQDGKTGDQPQHF. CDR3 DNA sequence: TGCGCCAGCAGCCAGGACGGAAAAACAGGTGATCAGCCCCAGCATTTT.

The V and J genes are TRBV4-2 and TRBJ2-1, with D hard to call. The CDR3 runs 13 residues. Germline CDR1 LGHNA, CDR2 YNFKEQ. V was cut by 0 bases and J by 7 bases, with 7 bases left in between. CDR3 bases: TGTGCCAGCAGCCAAGATCCCCAAAATGAGCAGTTCTTC. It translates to CASSQDPQNEQFF.

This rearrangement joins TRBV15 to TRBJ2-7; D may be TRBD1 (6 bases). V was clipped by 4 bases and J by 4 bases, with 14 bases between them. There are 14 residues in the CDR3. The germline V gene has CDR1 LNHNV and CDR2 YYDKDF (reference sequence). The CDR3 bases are TGTGCCACCAGCAAAGGGGGTAGCGCGTACGAGCAGTACTTC. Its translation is CATSKGGSAYEQYF.

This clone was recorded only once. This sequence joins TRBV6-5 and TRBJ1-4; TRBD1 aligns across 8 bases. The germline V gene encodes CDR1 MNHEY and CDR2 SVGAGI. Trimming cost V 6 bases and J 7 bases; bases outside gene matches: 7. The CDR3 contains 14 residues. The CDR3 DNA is TGTGCCAGCAGCCTGGACAGGGAAAGTGAAAAACTGTTTTTT. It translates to CASSLDRESEKLFF.

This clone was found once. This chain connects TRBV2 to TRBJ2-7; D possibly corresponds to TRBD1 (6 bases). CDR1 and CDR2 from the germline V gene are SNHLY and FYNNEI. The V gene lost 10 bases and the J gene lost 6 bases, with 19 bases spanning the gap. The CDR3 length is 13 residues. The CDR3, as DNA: TGTGCCACTACGACAGGCCCAAGCGGCGAGCAGTACTTC. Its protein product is CATTTGPSGEQYF.

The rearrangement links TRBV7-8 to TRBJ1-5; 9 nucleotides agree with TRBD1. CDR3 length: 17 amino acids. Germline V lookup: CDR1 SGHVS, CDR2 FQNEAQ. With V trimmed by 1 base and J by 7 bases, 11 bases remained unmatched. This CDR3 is CASSLGLTGGGRQPQHF. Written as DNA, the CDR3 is TGTGCCAGCAGCTTAGGGTTAACAGGGGGCGGGAGGCAGCCCCAGCATTTT.

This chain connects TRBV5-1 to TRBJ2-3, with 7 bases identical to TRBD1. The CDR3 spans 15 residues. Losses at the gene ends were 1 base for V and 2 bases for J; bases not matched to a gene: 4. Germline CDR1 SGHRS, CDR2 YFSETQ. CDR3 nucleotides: TGCGCCAGCAGCTTGTATGGGACAGACACAGATACGCAGTATTTT. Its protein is CASSLYGTDTDTQYF.

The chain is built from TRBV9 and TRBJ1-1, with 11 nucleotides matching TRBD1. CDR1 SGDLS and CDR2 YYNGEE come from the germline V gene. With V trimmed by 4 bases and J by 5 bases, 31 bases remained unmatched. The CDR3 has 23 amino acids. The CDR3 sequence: CASSPRTGGEGIRPKYGLTEAFF. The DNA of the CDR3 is TGTGCCAGCAGCCCTAGGACAGGGGGCGAGGGTATCCGTCCGAAATATGGGTTGACTGAAGCTTTCTTT.

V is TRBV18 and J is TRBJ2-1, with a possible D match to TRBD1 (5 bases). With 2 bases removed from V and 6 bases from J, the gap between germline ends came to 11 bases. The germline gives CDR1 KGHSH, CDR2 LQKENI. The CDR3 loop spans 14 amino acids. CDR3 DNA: TGTGCCAGCTCACCAAGTCCAGGGTCCAATGAGCAGTTCTTC. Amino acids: CASSPSPGSNEQFF.